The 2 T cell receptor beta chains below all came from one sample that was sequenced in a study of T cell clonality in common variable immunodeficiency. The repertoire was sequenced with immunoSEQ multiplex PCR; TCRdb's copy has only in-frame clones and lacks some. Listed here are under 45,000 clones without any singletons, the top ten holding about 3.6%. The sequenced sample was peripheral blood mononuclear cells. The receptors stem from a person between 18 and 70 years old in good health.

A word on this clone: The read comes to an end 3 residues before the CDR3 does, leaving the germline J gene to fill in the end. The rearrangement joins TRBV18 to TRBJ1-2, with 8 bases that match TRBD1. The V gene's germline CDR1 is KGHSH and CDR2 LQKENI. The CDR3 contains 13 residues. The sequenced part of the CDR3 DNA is TGTGCCAGCTCACCGGGACAGGAAAACATC. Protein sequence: CASSPGQENI. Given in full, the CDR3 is CASSPGQENIYTF. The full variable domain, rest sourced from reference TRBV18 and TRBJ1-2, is NAGVMQNPRHLVRRRGQEARLRCSPMKGHSHVYWYRQLPEEGLKFMVYLQKENIIDESGMPKERFSAEFPKEGPSILRIQQVVRGDSAAYFCASSPGQENIYTFGSGTRLTVV.

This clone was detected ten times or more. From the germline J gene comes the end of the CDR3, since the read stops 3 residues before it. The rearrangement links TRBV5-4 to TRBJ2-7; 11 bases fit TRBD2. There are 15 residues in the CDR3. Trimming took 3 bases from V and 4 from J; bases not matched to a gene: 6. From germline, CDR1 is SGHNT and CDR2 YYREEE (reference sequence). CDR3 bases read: TGTGCCAGCAGCTACGCGACTAGCGGGGCTTACGAG. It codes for CASSYATSGAYE. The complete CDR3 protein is CASSYATSGAYEQYF.